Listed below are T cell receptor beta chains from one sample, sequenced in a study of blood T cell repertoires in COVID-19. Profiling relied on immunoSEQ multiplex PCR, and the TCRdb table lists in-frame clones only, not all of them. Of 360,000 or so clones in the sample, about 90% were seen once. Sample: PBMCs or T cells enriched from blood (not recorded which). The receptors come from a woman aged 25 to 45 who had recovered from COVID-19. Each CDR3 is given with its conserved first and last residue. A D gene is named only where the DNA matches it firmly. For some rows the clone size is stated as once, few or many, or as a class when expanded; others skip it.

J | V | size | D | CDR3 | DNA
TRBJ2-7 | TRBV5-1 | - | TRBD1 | CASADRELYEQYF | TGCGCCAGCGCGGACAGGGAACTCTACGAGCAGTACTTC
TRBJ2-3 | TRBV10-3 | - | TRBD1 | CAINPTGGTDTQYF | TGTGCCATCAATCCAACAGGGGGCACAGATACGCAGTATTTT
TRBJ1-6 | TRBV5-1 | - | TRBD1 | CASSLGPGPGGNNSPLHF | TGCGCCAGCAGCTTGGGCCCGGGGCCAGGGGGCAATAATTCACCCCTCCACTTT
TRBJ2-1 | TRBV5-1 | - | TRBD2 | CASSLVAGGVNEQFF | TGCGCCAGCAGCTTGGTCGCGGGGGGAGTTAATGAGCAGTTCTTC
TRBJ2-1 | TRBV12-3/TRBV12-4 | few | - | CASSFFDEQFF | TGTGCCAGCAGTTTTTTCGATGAGCAGTTCTTC
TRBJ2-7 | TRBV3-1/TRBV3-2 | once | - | CASIDSSGYEQYF | TGTGCCAGCATCGACTCGTCGGGCTACGAGCAGTACTTC
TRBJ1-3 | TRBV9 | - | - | CASSVGATVGNTIYF | TGTGCCAGCAGCGTAGGTGCGACAGTTGGAAACACCATATATTTT
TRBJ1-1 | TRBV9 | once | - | CASSVEGHRNTEAFF | TGTGCCAGCAGCGTAGAGGGACACAGGAACACTGAAGCTTTCTTT
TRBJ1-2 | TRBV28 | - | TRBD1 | CASTLTGRYGYTF | TGTGCCAGCACCTTGACAGGGCGATATGGCTACACCTTC
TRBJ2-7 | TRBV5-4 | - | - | CASSYGGTAAYEQYF | TGTGCCAGCAGCTATGGCGGGACAGCAGCCTACGAGCAGTACTTC
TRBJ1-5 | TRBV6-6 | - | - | CAIQGSYNQPQHF | TGTGCCATACAGGGATCTTACAATCAGCCCCAGCATTTT
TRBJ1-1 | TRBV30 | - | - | CAWSSQGNTEAFF | TGTGCCTGGAGTTCTCAGGGGAACACTGAAGCTTTCTTT
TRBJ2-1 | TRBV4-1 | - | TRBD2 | CASSQEPLVVAGNLGNEQFF | TGCGCCAGCAGCCAAGAACCGTTGGTGGTAGCGGGGAATTTGGGGAATGAGCAGTTCTTC
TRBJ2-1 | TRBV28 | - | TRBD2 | CASESGGVWNEQFF | TGTGCCAGCGAATCGGGAGGGGTTTGGAATGAGCAGTTCTTC
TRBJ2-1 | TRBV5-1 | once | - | CASSFGSANEQFF | TGCGCCAGCAGCTTCGGTAGCGCCAATGAGCAGTTCTTC
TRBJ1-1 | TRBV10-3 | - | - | CAISETGGGGTEAFF | TGTGCCATCAGTGAGACAGGCGGGGGAGGCACTGAAGCTTTCTTT
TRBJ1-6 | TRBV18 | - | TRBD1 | CASSSGQGISPLHF | TGTGCCAGCTCCTCGGGACAGGGAATATCACCCCTCCACTTT
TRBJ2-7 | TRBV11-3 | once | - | CASSLGGTYEQYF | TGTGCCAGCAGCTTAGGAGGCACTTACGAGCAGTACTTC
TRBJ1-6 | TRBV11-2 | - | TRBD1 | CASSLFVGQAISPLHF | TGTGCCAGCAGCTTATTCGTCGGACAGGCTATATCACCCCTCCACTTT
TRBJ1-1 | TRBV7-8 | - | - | CASSPLYTEAFF | TGTGCCAGCAGCCCCCTATACACTGAAGCTTTCTTT
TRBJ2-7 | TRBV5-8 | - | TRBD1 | CASSLRQGSYEQYF | TGTGCCAGCAGCCTTCGACAGGGGAGCTACGAGCAGTACTTC
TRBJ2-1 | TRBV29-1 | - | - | CSVGSGNEQFF | TGCAGCGTTGGTTCGGGGAATGAGCAGTTCTTC
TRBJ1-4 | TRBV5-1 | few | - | CASSLGLTGEKLFF | TGCGCCAGCAGCTTGGGGCTGACAGGTGAAAAACTGTTTTTT
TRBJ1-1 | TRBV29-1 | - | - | CSALGREGTEAFF | TGCAGCGCCCTTGGCAGGGAGGGGACTGAAGCTTTCTTT
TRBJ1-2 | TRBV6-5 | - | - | CASSYSTGEVHGYTF | TGTGCCAGCAGTTACTCGACCGGGGAGGTGCATGGCTACACCTTC
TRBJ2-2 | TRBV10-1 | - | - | CASSETGKNTGELFF | TGCGCCAGCAGTGAGACAGGGAAGAACACCGGGGAGCTGTTTTTT
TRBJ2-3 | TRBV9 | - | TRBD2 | CASSVGTSGKDTQYF | TGTGCCAGCAGCGTAGGGACTAGCGGGAAAGATACGCAGTATTTT
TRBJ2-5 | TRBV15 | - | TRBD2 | CATSRDHTSGAQYF | TGTGCCACCAGCAGAGATCATACTAGCGGGGCCCAGTACTTC
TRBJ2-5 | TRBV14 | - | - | CASSQGSRQQETQYF | TGTGCCAGCAGCCAAGGGTCGAGGCAGCAAGAGACCCAGTACTTC
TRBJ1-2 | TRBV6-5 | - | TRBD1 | CASSLDETGNLGYTF | TGTGCCAGCAGCCTCGATGAGACAGGGAATCTTGGCTACACCTTC
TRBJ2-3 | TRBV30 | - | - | CAWARGKGQFSQDTQYF | TGTGCCTGGGCTCGTGGGAAAGGACAATTCTCCCAAGATACGCAGTATTTT
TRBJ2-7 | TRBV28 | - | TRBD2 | CASSPIAGAYEQYF | TGTGCCAGCAGTCCGATAGCGGGAGCCTACGAGCAGTACTTC
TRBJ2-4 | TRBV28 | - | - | CASSLGGVAKNIQYF | TGTGCCAGCAGTTTAGGTGGAGTAGCCAAAAACATTCAGTACTTC
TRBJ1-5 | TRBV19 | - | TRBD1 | CASSPSQGSRNQPQHF | TGTGCCAGTAGCCCCTCACAGGGGTCGCGCAATCAGCCCCAGCATTTT
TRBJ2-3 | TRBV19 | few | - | CASSDRFRDTQYF | TGTGCCAGTAGCGACAGATTCAGGGATACGCAGTATTTT
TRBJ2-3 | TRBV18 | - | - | CASSPSGPGADTQYF | TGTGCCAGCTCACCGTCGGGACCAGGGGCAGATACGCAGTATTTT
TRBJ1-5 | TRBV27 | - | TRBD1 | CASSSDRGNQPQHF | TGTGCCAGCAGTTCCGACAGGGGGAATCAGCCCCAGCATTTT
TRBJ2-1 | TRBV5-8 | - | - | CASSFGGRSYNEQFF | TGTGCCAGCAGCTTCGGGGGGCGCTCCTACAATGAGCAGTTCTTC
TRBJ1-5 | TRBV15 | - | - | CATSTYTGAQHF | TGTGCCACCAGCACGTATACCGGGGCCCAGCATTTT
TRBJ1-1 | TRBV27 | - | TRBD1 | CASSLAGGTEAFF | TGTGCCAGCAGTTTGGCAGGGGGCACTGAAGCTTTCTTT
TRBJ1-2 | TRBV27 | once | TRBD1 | CASSFRDSLNYGYTF | TGTGCCAGCAGTTTCAGGGACAGCCTTAACTATGGCTACACCTTC
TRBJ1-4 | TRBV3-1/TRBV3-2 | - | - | CASATVQTEKLFF | TGTGCCAGCGCGACAGTTCAGACTGAAAAACTGTTTTTT
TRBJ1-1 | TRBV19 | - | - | CASSFGGSFVTEAFF | TGTGCCAGTAGTTTCGGGGGGAGTTTCGTTACTGAAGCTTTCTTT
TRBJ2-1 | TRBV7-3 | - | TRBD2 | CASSLIAGEYNEQFF | TGTGCCAGCAGCTTAATAGCGGGGGAGTACAATGAGCAGTTCTTC
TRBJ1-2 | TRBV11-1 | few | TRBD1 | CASSLRTGEGYGYTF | TGTGCCAGCAGCTTACGGACAGGGGAAGGCTATGGCTACACCTTC
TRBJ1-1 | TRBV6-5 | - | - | CASSYGRAHGNTEAFF | TGTGCCAGCAGTTACGGCAGGGCCCATGGGAACACTGAAGCTTTCTTT
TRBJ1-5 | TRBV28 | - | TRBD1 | CASSFPDRGGNQPQHF | TGTGCCAGCAGTTTCCCGGACAGGGGAGGCAATCAGCCCCAGCATTTT
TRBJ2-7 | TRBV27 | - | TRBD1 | CASSPGTVAYEQYF | TGTGCCAGCAGTCCAGGGACAGTCGCCTACGAGCAGTACTTC
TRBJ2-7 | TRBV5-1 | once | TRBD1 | CASKSGTGDYEQYF | TGCGCCAGCAAATCGGGGACAGGGGACTACGAGCAGTACTTC
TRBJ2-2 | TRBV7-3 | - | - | CASSPGSGELFF | TGTGCCAGCAGCCCAGGGTCCGGGGAGCTGTTTTTT
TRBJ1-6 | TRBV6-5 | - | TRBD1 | CASSHRDRVSPLHF | TGTGCCAGCAGTCATCGGGACAGGGTATCACCCCTCCACTTT